The 3 T cell receptor beta chains below come from one sample, sequenced in a study of blood T cell repertoires in COVID-19. Here immunoSEQ multiplex PCR was the method, and the copy in TCRdb shows in-frame clones only, minus some. Here the sample spans 68,000 or so clones, 88% being singletons. The sample was peripheral blood. These receptors came from a human donor in a cohort sampled during active COVID-19.

With regard to this clone: The junction and the germline gene differ at one end; a read error may be behind it. V and J are TRBV5-4 and TRBJ1-4; a possible D gene is TRBD1 (5 bases). From germline, CDR1 is SGHNT and CDR2 YYREEE (reference sequence). The CDR3 length is 14 residues. The CDR3 DNA reads TGTGCCAGCAGCCAACGGGGGGAGAGGCCAATTTCTGGGTTT. Translating it yields CASSQRGERPISGF.

This chain links TRBV7-2 with TRBJ2-7, with TRBD2 identical over 7 bases. V shed 4 bases, J shed 6 bases, and the junction held 9 bases outside the gene matches. The germline V gene has CDR1 SGHTA and CDR2 FQGNSA. This CDR3 region has 14 residues. The chain's CDR3 is CASSSGLVIGEQYF. The CDR3 region has the DNA TGTGCCAGCAGCTCAGGACTAGTTATCGGCGAGCAGTACTTC. The full variable domain, rest sourced from reference TRBV7-2 and TRBJ2-7, is GAGVSQSPSNKVTEKGKDVELRCDPISGHTALYWYRQSLGQGLEFLIYFQGNSAPDKSGLPSDRFSAERTGGSVSTLTIQRTQQEDSAVYLCASSSGLVIGEQYFGPGTRLTVT.

The V call is TRBV30, the J call TRBJ2-7; D call uncertain. This CDR3 has 11 amino acids. Germline CDR1 is GTSNPN and CDR2 is SVGIG (reference sequence). V gave up 0 bases and J gave up 4 bases, with 4 bases separating them. CDR3 DNA: TGTGCCTGGAGTGTCGGTTACGAGCAGTACTTC. Translation: CAWSVGYEQYF.